The 18 T cell receptor beta chains listed next were all sequenced from one sample in a study of blood T cell repertoires in COVID-19 (TCRdb year 2020). Receptor libraries were prepared by the immunoSEQ multiplex PCR assay. Entries here come from immuneACCESS through TCRdb and include only in-frame sequences with V and J called. Some clones fail to appear in such tables; in the studies checked, an unresolved V gene covers under half of the shortfall, and the cause of the remainder is unknown. The sample records some 300,000 clones, roughly 90% of which are singletons. In total, the top ten clones hold roughly 2.9% of the sample. The sequenced sample was PBMCs or T cells enriched from blood (not recorded which). These receptors were obtained from a woman aged 45-60 years who had been exposed to COVID-19.

V is TRBV3-1 (or the pseudogene TRBV3-2) and J is TRBJ1-5; TRBD1 agrees at 9 bases. CDR1 and CDR2 from the germline V gene are LGHDT and YNNKEL (reference sequence). CDR3 length: 12 amino acids. Trimming cost V 3 bases and J 9 bases; bases outside gene matches: 0. CDR3 residues: CASSQTGGPQHF. CDR3 nucleotides: TGTGCCAGCAGCCAGACAGGGGGGCCCCAGCATTTT.

V usage is TRBV6-5 and J usage is TRBJ2-7; 9 nucleotides line up with TRBD1. J was trimmed by 1 base and V by 6 bases; bases with no gene match: 4. The germline V gene encodes CDR1 MNHEY and CDR2 SVGAGI. The CDR3 is made up of 14 amino acids. CDR3 amino acids: CASRPGTGSYEQYF. The CDR3 DNA sequence: TGTGCCAGCAGGCCGGGGACAGGGTCCTACGAGCAGTACTTC.

The chain links TRBV11-2 to TRBJ1-2, with D unclear. Germline lookup yields CDR1 SGHAT and CDR2 FQNNGV. There are 15 residues in the CDR3. V lost 0 bases to trimming and J lost 4 bases, with 12 bases between them. CDR3 in DNA: TGTGCCAGCAGCTTAGATGTCGGGAAAATCTATGGCTACACCTTC. Encoded protein: CASSLDVGKIYGYTF.

This CDR3 is CASSGGQPLGYQETQYF. CDR3 DNA: TGTGCCAGCAGCGGCGGACAGCCTTTGGGCTACCAAGAGACCCAGTACTTC. This chain connects TRBV5-4 to TRBJ2-5, with D perhaps TRBD1 (6 bases). Germline CDR1 is SGHNT and CDR2 is YYREEE (reference sequence). With 4 bases removed from V and 0 bases from J, the gap between germline ends came to 19 bases. The CDR3 has 17 residues.

The chain recombines TRBV11-2 with TRBJ2-1; TRBD2 matches at 12 bases. Per germline, CDR1 SGHAT and CDR2 FQNNGV. The CDR3 sequence is 16 residues long. The junction had 3 bases not matched to a gene; V was cut back by 6 bases and J by 0 bases. This chain's CDR3 is CASRKLAGGSYNEQFF. The CDR3 nucleotides read TGTGCCAGCAGGAAACTAGCGGGGGGCTCCTACAATGAGCAGTTCTTC.

The chain recombines TRBV10-1 with TRBJ1-5; the D gene is possibly TRBD1 (5 bases). Trimming removed 3 bases from V and 4 bases from J, with 28 bases in between. The CDR3 length is 20 residues. Germline V gene sequence: CDR1 WNHNN, CDR2 SYGVQD (reference sequence). The CDR3 loop reads CASSECGLTTLGEENQPQHF. The CDR3 DNA is TGCGCCAGCAGTGAATGCGGACTCACCACCCTAGGGGAGGAGAATCAGCCCCAGCATTTT.

This chain uses TRBV9 with TRBJ1-5; tentatively, D is TRBD1 (6 bases). V was trimmed by 0 bases and J by 3 bases, leaving 13 bases between them. The CDR3 length is 16 residues. The germline V gene has CDR1 SGDLS and CDR2 YYNGEE. CDR3 protein: CASSVGGGAFNQPQHF. The CDR3 DNA reads TGTGCCAGCAGCGTAGGTGGGGGGGCTTTCAATCAGCCCCAGCATTTT.

The chain is built from TRBV7-2 and TRBJ2-7; TRBD1 might be the D (5 bases). Trimming removed 8 bases from V and 3 bases from J, with 14 bases in between. CDR1 and CDR2 (germline): SGHTA, FQGNSA. The CDR3 extends over 13 amino acids. The DNA of the CDR3 is TGTGCCAGCTCCCCATTCCAGGGCTACGAGCAGTACTTC. Translating gives CASSPFQGYEQYF.

The chain couples TRBV18 to TRBJ2-5, with 12 bases that match TRBD2. V was pared by 6 bases and J by 0 bases, with 5 bases of the junction left unmatched. The length of the CDR3 is 16 residues. Per the germline V gene, CDR1 is KGHSH and CDR2 is LQKENI. The CDR3 sequence: CASSRGTSGYQETQYF. CDR3 sequence (DNA): TGTGCCAGCTCCCGTGGGACTAGCGGGTACCAAGAGACCCAGTACTTC.

The chain links TRBV7-9 to TRBJ2-1; 10 bases match TRBD1. Germline trimming cut 2 bases from V and 7 bases from J; bases unmatched to any gene: 11. The CDR3 is 17 amino acids. Germline V lookup: CDR1 SEHNR, CDR2 FQNEAQ (reference sequence). The CDR3: CASSLTFADRGSNEQFF. CDR3 DNA sequence: TGTGCCAGCAGCTTAACGTTTGCGGACAGGGGGTCGAATGAGCAGTTCTTC. The full variable domain, completed using reference TRBV7-9 and TRBJ2-1, is DTGVSQNPRHKITKRGQNVTFRCDPISEHNRLYWYRQTLGQGPEFLTYFQNEAQLEKSRLLSDRFSAERPKGSFSTLEIQRTEQGDSAMYLCASSLTFADRGSNEQFFGPGTRLTVL.

The V and J genes are TRBV3-1 (or the pseudogene TRBV3-2) and TRBJ1-3; 8 nucleotides align to TRBD1. Trimming cost V 7 bases and J 2 bases; bases outside gene matches: 7. The germline CDR1 and CDR2 sequences are LGHDT and YNNKEL (reference sequence). The CDR3 covers 15 residues. The CDR3 region is CASNNTTGAGNTIYF. The DNA of the CDR3 is TGTGCCAGCAACAACACGACAGGGGCTGGAAACACCATATATTTT.

This rearrangement joins TRBV11-2 to TRBJ1-2; 9 positions match TRBD1. Trimming cost V 5 bases and J 4 bases; bases outside gene matches: 11. This CDR3 is 16 amino acids long. Germline CDR1 reads SGHAT; CDR2 reads FQNNGV. This chain's CDR3 is CASSPARQGGVYGYTF. The DNA of the CDR3 is TGTGCCAGCAGCCCAGCGCGACAGGGGGGCGTCTATGGCTACACCTTC.

The chain employs TRBV19 and TRBJ2-2, with a tentative D call TRBD1 (5 bases). This CDR3 comprises 15 residues. Germline lookup yields CDR1 LNHDA and CDR2 SQIVND (reference sequence). V dropped 3 bases and J dropped 4 bases, with 12 bases sitting between them. CDR3 bases: TGTGCCAGTAGTATTTCACAGACAGTCACCGGGGAGCTGTTTTTT. The encoded protein is CASSISQTVTGELFF.

The V call is TRBV30, the J call TRBJ2-5, with D possibly being TRBD2 (6 bases). CDR3 length equals 14 residues. The V gene lost 3 bases and the J gene lost 4 bases, with 15 bases spanning the gap. Per germline, CDR1 GTSNPN and CDR2 SVGIG (reference sequence). The CDR3 DNA reads as TGTGCCTGGAGGGTGGACGGGGGAATAGAGACCCAGTACTTC. Residues: CAWRVDGGIETQYF.

The V gene is TRBV19, the J gene TRBJ2-5; the match to TRBD2 covers 8 bases. The CDR3 is 15 residues long. The junction had 8 bases not matched to a gene; V was cut back by 3 bases and J by 5 bases. Germline CDR1 is LNHDA and CDR2 is SQIVND (reference sequence). CDR3 sequence: CASSILGGATETQYF. CDR3 sequence (DNA): TGTGCCAGTAGTATTCTCGGGGGGGCGACGGAGACCCAGTACTTC.

The V and J genes are TRBV2 and TRBJ1-5; 7 positions agree with TRBD1. CDR3 size: 14 residues. V trimming: 5 bases; J trimming: 4 bases; junction bases outside the gene matches: 5. Germline V CDR1 and CDR2: SNHLY, FYNNEI. CDR3 region: CASSLTGRNQPQHF. DNA of the CDR3: TGTGCCAGCAGTTTGACAGGGAGGAATCAGCCCCAGCATTTT. The full variable domain, in which reference TRBV2 and TRBJ1-5 provide the parts outside the CDR3, is EPEVTQTPSHQVTQMGQEVILRCVPISNHLYFYWYRQILGQKVEFLVSFYNNEISEKSEIFDDQFSVERPDGSNFTLKIRSTKLEDSAMYFCASSLTGRNQPQHFGDGTRLSIL.

In DNA form, the CDR3 reads TGTGCCAGCGCCGTAGGGCGGGCGGGGGTCTACGAGCAGTACTTC. Its translation: CASAVGRAGVYEQYF. This chain links TRBV11-3 with TRBJ2-7, with 7 bases that match TRBD2. The V gene end was trimmed by 8 bases and the J gene end by 3 bases; junction bases not matched to a gene: 13. Per germline, CDR1 SGHNT and CDR2 YENEEA. The CDR3 has 15 amino acids. Variable domain in full (rest from reference TRBV11-3 and TRBJ2-7): EAGVVQSPRYKIIEKKQPVAFWCNPISGHNTLYWYLQNLGQGPELLIRYENEEAVDDSQLPKDRFSAERLKGVDSTLKIQPAELGDSAVYLCASAVGRAGVYEQYFGPGTRLTVT.

A remark on this clone: This CDR3 is also generated by other DNA sequences in the sample. The rearrangement links TRBV11-2 to TRBJ1-3; perhaps TRBD1 as D (5 bases). Trimming left V 5 bases short and J 0 bases short, with 8 bases between. Germline CDR1 reads SGHAT; CDR2 reads FQNNGV. This CDR3 is built from 14 residues. This CDR3 reads CASSRTGSGNTIYF. In DNA form, the CDR3 reads TGTGCCAGCAGCCGCACAGGCTCTGGAAACACCATATATTTT.